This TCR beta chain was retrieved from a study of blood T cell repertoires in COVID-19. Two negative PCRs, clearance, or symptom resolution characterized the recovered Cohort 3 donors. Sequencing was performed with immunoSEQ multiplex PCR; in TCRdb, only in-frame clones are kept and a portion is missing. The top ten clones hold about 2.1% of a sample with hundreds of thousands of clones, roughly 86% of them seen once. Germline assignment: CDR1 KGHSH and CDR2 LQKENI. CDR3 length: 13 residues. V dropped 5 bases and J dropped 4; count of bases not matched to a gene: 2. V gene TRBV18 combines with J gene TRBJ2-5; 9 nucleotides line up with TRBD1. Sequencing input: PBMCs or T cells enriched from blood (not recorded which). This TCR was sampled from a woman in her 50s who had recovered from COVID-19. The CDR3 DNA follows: TGTGCCAGCTCAGGGGACAGGGTAGAGACCCAGTACTTC. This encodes CASSGDRVETQYF. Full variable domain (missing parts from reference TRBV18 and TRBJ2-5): NAGVMQNPRHLVRRRGQEARLRCSPMKGHSHVYWYRQLPEEGLKFMVYLQKENIIDESGMPKERFSAEFPKEGPSILRIQQVVRGDSAAYFCASSGDRVETQYFGPGTRLLVL.